These T cell receptor beta chains were read from a single sample in a study of T cells in Graves' hyperthyroidism and ophthalmopathy. TCRdb called the multiplex PCR reads again in MiXCR, with one record for every CDR3 protein. The sample has about 560,000 distinct CDR3 sequences, about 15% seen once; the top ten hold about 7%. Source material: blood. The receptors come from a woman between 25 and 40 years old with Graves' hyperthyroidism. Both conserved end residues are part of each CDR3. The order of the fields is V gene, clone size, D gene, J gene, CDR3 protein, CDR3 DNA. A D gene is named only where the DNA matches it firmly. Where a row states a size, it is once, few, many or the class of an expanded clone; other rows omit it.

>TRBV19|many|TRBD1|TRBJ1-2
CASSIQGDYGYTF
TGTGCCAGTAGTATTCAGGGGGACTATGGCTACACCTTC
>TRBV20-1|many|NA|TRBJ2-1
CSARDLTALHEQFF
TGCAGTGCTAGAGATCTTACAGCCCTACATGAGCAGTTCTTC
>TRBV7-6|many|NA|TRBJ2-7
CASSLVDPRGGDYEQYF
TGTGCCAGCAGCTTAGTGGATCCCCGAGGAGGGGACTACGAGCAGTACTTC
>TRBV20-1|many|NA|TRBJ1-1
CSASTANTEAFF
TGCAGTGCTAGTACCGCGAACACTGAAGCTTTCTTT
>TRBV6-5|NA|TRBD2|TRBJ2-3
CASSYTRDYRTDTQYF
TGTGCCAGCAGTTACACCAGGGACTACCGCACAGATACGCAGTATTTT
>TRBV6-1|many|NA|TRBJ2-1
CASSEWASASSYNEQFF
TGTGCCAGCAGTGAATGGGCCAGCGCTAGCTCCTACAATGAGCAGTTCTTC
>TRBV11-2|many|NA|TRBJ2-1
CASTVSGSSYNEQFF
TGTGCCAGCACCGTCTCCGGGAGCTCCTACAATGAGCAGTTCTTC
>TRBV28|few|NA|TRBJ2-6
CASSVVRPGANVLTF
TGTGCCAGCAGTGTCGTCCGTCCTGGGGCCAACGTCCTGACTTTC
>TRBV4-1|few|TRBD2|TRBJ2-1
CASSQSQSGPAGEGLYNEQFF
TGCGCCAGCAGCCAGTCTCAGTCGGGCCCAGCGGGAGAGGGGTTATACAATGAGCAGTTCTTC
>TRBV20-1|few|NA|TRBJ1-3
CSARAHSGNTIYF
TGCAGTGCTAGAGCCCATTCTGGAAACACCATATATTTT
>TRBV25-1|many|NA|TRBJ2-7
CASSDGASYEQYF
TGTGCCAGCAGTGATGGGGCCTCCTACGAGCAGTACTTC
>TRBV7-9|many|TRBD2|TRBJ2-7
CASSSNTLPGGYYEQYF
TGTGCCAGCAGCTCAAACACCCTTCCGGGAGGATACTACGAGCAGTACTTC
>TRBV7-2|many|NA|TRBJ2-5
CASSFAAGGMQTQYF
TGTGCCAGCAGCTTTGCGGCAGGCGGGATGCAGACCCAGTACTTC
>TRBV2|many|NA|TRBJ2-3
CASSGGGGLTFTDTQYF
TGTGCCAGCAGTGGGGGAGGAGGACTAACATTCACAGATACGCAGTATTTT
>TRBV5-1|NA|TRBD1|TRBJ2-1
CASSLMGQLYNEQFF
TGCGCCAGCAGCTTGATGGGACAGCTTTACAATGAGCAGTTCTTC
>TRBV28|many|NA|TRBJ1-1
CASSLLGAGGTEAFF
TGTGCCAGCAGTTTATTAGGGGCCGGGGGAACTGAAGCTTTCTTT
>TRBV4-1|NA|NA|TRBJ1-5
CASSQEPGSQPQHF
TGCGCCAGCAGCCAAGAGCCGGGGTCACAGCCCCAGCATTTT
>TRBV2|many|NA|TRBJ2-3
CASSEAAYTDTQYF
TGTGCCAGCAGTGAAGCGGCTTACACAGATACGCAGTATTTT
>TRBV5-1|many|NA|TRBJ1-1
CASSLSGESTEAFF
TGCGCCAGCAGCTTGTCCGGTGAGAGCACTGAAGCTTTCTTT
>TRBV19|NA|NA|TRBJ2-1
CASSTRSLEQFF
TGTGCCAGTAGTACTAGATCGCTTGAGCAGTTCTTC
>TRBV4-1|many|NA|TRBJ2-1
CASSQTRADNEQFF
TGCGCCAGCAGCCAAACCCGGGCAGACAATGAGCAGTTCTTC
>TRBV20-1|many|NA|TRBJ2-1
CSARDPTANEQFF
TGCAGTGCTAGAGATCCAACAGCCAATGAGCAGTTCTTC
>TRBV4-3|NA|NA|TRBJ2-3
CASSPQPATSTDTQYF
TGCGCCAGCAGCCCGCAACCAGCGACTAGCACAGATACGCAGTATTTT
>TRBV24-1|many|TRBD2|TRBJ2-1
CATSDLGLAGGSNEQFF
TGTGCCACCAGTGATTTAGGACTAGCGGGAGGTAGTAATGAGCAGTTCTTC
>TRBV5-1|many|TRBD1|TRBJ2-7
CATIRGKWTGVSYEQYF
TGCGCCACCATTAGGGGCAAGTGGACAGGGGTCTCCTACGAGCAGTACTTC
>TRBV5-1|NA|NA|TRBJ2-7
CASSLGPGYERYF
TGCGCCAGCAGCTTGGGTCCGGGGTACGAGCGGTACTTC
>TRBV6-1|many|TRBD1|TRBJ1-2
CASSEIYGTGRGYTF
TGTGCCAGCAGTGAGATTTACGGGACAGGTCGTGGCTACACCTTC
>TRBV10-3|NA|NA|TRBJ2-7
CAISGPLPHEQYF
TGTGCCATCAGTGGACCCCTCCCCCACGAGCAGTACTTC
>TRBV7-2|few|NA|TRBJ2-7
CASSSQLPYEQYF
TGTGCCAGCAGCTCCCAATTACCATACGAGCAGTACTTC
>TRBV20-1|NA|TRBD1|TRBJ2-7
CSARDKQGTYEQYF
TGCAGTGCTAGAGACAAACAGGGGACCTACGAGCAGTACTTC
>TRBV6-1|many|TRBD2|TRBJ2-1
CASTDGLAASNEQFF
TGTGCCAGCACCGACGGACTAGCGGCCTCCAATGAGCAGTTCTTC
>TRBV6-1|few|NA|TRBJ2-5
CASSVTSLETQYF
TGTGCCAGCAGTGTCACTAGCTTGGAGACCCAGTACTTC
>TRBV7-2|many|NA|TRBJ1-1
CASSENTEAFF
TGTGCCAGCTCGGAGAACACTGAAGCTTTCTTT
>TRBV6-1|few|TRBD1|TRBJ1-4
CASSYRGQVDEKLFF
TGTGCCAGCAGTTACCGGGGACAGGTGGATGAAAAACTGTTTTTT
>TRBV6-1|NA|NA|TRBJ1-2
CAISESTATTDYGYTF
TGTGCCATCAGTGAGTCCACAGCCACCACGGATTATGGCTACACCTTC
>TRBV12-3/TRBV12-4|NA|NA|TRBJ2-1
CASRVLGGEQFF
TGTGCCAGCAGAGTACTAGGCGGTGAGCAGTTCTTC
>TRBV25-1|NA|NA|TRBJ2-5
CASSDPRVEYF
TGTGCCAGCAGTGACCCGAGGGTTGAGTACTTC
>TRBV20-1|NA|TRBD1|TRBJ2-7
CSVEETGQGRSEQYF
TGCAGCGTTGAAGAGACCGGACAGGGGAGATCAGAGCAGTACTTC
>TRBV4-1|many|NA|TRBJ2-1
CASSQLPRGNEQFF
TGCGCCAGCAGCCAACTCCCCAGGGGCAACGAGCAGTTCTTC
>TRBV5-1|many|TRBD1|TRBJ2-1
CASSSDRGNEQFF
TGCGCCAGCAGCTCGGACAGGGGAAATGAGCAGTTCTTC
>TRBV27|many|NA|TRBJ2-2
CASSPPGELFF
TGTGCCAGCAGCCCCCCCGGGGAGCTGTTTTTT
>TRBV15|NA|TRBD1|TRBJ2-7
CATSTGQAAYEQYF
TGTGCCACCAGCACAGGACAGGCGGCCTACGAGCAGTACTTC
>TRBV7-3|many|TRBD1|TRBJ1-6
CASSFPGQGNSPLHF
TGTGCCAGCAGCTTCCCGGGACAGGGGAATTCACCCCTCCACTTT
>TRBV20-1|many|NA|TRBJ2-7
CSARVASDYEQYF
TGCAGTGCTAGAGTAGCTAGCGACTACGAGCAGTACTTC
>TRBV29-1|many|NA|TRBJ2-1
CSVVRDTYNEQFF
TGCAGCGTCGTCCGGGACACGTACAATGAGCAGTTCTTC
>TRBV11-1|many|NA|TRBJ2-1
CASSFTPYIADEQFF
TGTGCCAGCAGCTTTACCCCCTATATAGCGGATGAGCAGTTCTTC
>TRBV7-3|many|TRBD2|TRBJ2-1
CASSLKGPNYQRESTNEQFF
TGTGCCAGCAGCTTAAAGGGGCCTAACTATCAGCGGGAGAGTACCAATGAGCAGTTCTTC
>TRBV29-1|NA|NA|TRBJ1-2
CSVISGGYDYTF
TGCAGCGTTATATCGGGGGGCTATGACTACACCTTC
>TRBV5-1|few|TRBD2|TRBJ2-3
CASSQTLAGSTDTQYF
TGCGCCAGCAGCCAAACTTTAGCGGGGAGCACAGATACGCAGTATTTT